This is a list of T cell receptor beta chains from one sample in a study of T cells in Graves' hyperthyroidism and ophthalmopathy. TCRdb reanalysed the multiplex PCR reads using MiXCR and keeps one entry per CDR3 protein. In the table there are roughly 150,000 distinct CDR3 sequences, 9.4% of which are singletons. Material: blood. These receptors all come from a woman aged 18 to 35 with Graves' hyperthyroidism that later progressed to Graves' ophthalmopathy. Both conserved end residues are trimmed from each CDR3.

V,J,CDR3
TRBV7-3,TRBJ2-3,ASSKLAGDTDTQY
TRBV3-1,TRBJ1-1,ASSQIWDGNLEAF
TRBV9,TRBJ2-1,ASSVGAGGAYNEQF
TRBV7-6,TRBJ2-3,ASTSGGQGTPDTQY
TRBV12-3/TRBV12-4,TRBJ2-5,ASRQGQETQY
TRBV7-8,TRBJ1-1,ASSLVISEAF
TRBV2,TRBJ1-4,ASSGGGFNEKLF
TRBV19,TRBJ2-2,ASSTPLWGELF
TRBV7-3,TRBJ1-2,ASSLGTGGGGYT
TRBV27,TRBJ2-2,ASSSSPILTGELF
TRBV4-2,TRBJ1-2,ASSQGLHNFGGGYT
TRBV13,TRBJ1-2,ASTAVGYGYT
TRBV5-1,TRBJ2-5,ASSLGVRGLRETQY
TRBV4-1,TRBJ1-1,ASSQDDLQGGTEAF
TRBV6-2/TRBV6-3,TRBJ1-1,ASSEQGATTEAF
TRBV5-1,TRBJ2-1,ASSFPSGNEQF
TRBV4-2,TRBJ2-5,ASSQQAGGITETQY
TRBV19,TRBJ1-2,ASSTQDFYGYT
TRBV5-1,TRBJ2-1,ASSYDRGGRNEQF
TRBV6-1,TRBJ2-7,ARSPGNSYEQY
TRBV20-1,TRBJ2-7,SADGDYEQY
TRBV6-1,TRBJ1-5,ASSYSVGARAGQPQH
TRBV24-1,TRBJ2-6,ATSDWGPGANVLT
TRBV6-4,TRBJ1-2,ASSDSTRTGGSQGYT
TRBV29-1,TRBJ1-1,SVTPNTEAF
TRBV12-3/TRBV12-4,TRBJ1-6,ASASLGNNSPLH
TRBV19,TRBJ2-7,ASSIGGVYEQY
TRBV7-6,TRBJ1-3,ASSLAPGGDSGNTIY
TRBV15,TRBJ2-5,ATSGMGGRLLQETQY
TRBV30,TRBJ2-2,AFLRGTRVGGNTGELF
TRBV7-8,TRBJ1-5,ASSERQGHQPQH
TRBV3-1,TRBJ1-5,ASSQDPGDLKPQH
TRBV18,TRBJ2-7,ASSPPDRSMAYEQY
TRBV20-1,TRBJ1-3,SAREGGLGNTIY
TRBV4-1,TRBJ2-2,ASSQRDRGRGTGELF
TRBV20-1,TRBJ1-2,SARVRDRAQIYGYT
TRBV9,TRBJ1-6,ASSGTGANNSPLH
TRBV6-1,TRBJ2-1,ASRPTTDNEQF
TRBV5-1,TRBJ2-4,ASSSTRAKNIQY
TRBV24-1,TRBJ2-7,ATSDPGTGDVEQY
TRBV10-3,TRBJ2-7,AISPPPWDRAYEQY